This TCR beta chain emerged from a study of patients and donors after allogeneic stem cell transplantation (dated by TCRdb to between 2020 and 2021). This clonotype was counted many times. There is no known antigen for this receptor. One base away there is no much larger clone; base qualities are not given. Library method: RT-PCR. Reads for this sample came from a NextSeq 550. Through fastp at Q25 and MiXCR, TCRdb rebuilt clones from the public reads, retaining in-frame beta chains. For every CDR3 protein sequence, its rows merge into one entry that carries the most common genes and DNA. The sample table records more than 850,000 distinct CDR3 sequences; approximately 18% of these occur just once. In total, the top ten clones hold roughly 6% of the sample. V gives up 7 bases and J gives up 5 bases, and the segment between their germline ends measures 23 bases. Spanning cysteine to phenylalanine, the CDR3 consists of 17 amino acids. The kept DNA is CDR3 alone, 51 bases in frame from the first base.

The specimen was blood, either unsorted or a sorted T cell fraction (not recorded which). The sequence derives from a human donor who was either an allogeneic HSCT recipient or a stem cell or donor lymphocyte infusion donor (not recorded which). It is not recorded whose cells these are; they may come from a transplant donor. The chain uses TRBV12-3 or TRBV12-4 and TRBJ2-2; the D gene is tentatively TRBD1 or TRBD2, each matching 5 bases. For the CDR3, the sequence is CASTLRDLVHLTGELFF. The sequence in DNA is TGTGCCAGCACTCTGAGGGACCTCGTTCATTTGACCGGGGAGCTGTTTTTT.